The 25 T cell receptor beta chains reported below all come from one sample, sequenced in a study of regulatory T cells in long-lasting Graves disease (dated by TCRdb to 2020 to 2022). The library relied on multiplex PCR. TCRdb shows the sequencer as Illumina HiSeq 4000. To build TCR beta libraries, CDR3 regions were amplified by Arm-PCR using iRepertoire HTBI primers. Using fastp trimming at Q25 and MiXCR clonotype assembly, TCRdb reanalyzed the public sequencing data and kept in-frame beta chains. Each record represents a unique CDR3 protein, reported with the most common genes and DNA among its rows. Across this sample there are about 360,000 distinct CDR3 sequences, with 16% seen only once. The ten largest clones add up to over 20% of the sample. The time point label of this sample denotes: newly diagnosed GD, antithyroid drugs for less than 3 months. For both TCR sequencing and RNA sequencing, RNA was extracted from PBMCs in TRIzol.

The sample was also linked to a second study, of T cells in Graves' hyperthyroidism and ophthalmopathy.

Source: peripheral blood mononuclear cells (PBMCs), taken at new diagnosis, from a patient treated with antithyroid drugs. The receptors come from a woman under 30 with Graves disease. Donor details come from another sample of the same person, matched by shared clones.

This clonotype has a count of ten or more. J is TRBJ2-7 and V is TRBV7-2; TRBD2 matches 9 bases. Trimming removed 3 bases from V and 7 bases from J; junction bases left unmatched: 7. Germline V CDR1 and CDR2: SGHTA, FQGNSA. The CDR3 runs 14 residues. CDR3 DNA sequence: TGTGCCAGCAGCTTCCGGGGACTAGCTAGGGAGCAGTACTTC. Protein sequence: CASSFRGLAREQYF. Full variable domain (rest looked up from reference TRBV7-2 and TRBJ2-7): GAGVSQSPSNKVTEKGKDVELRCDPISGHTALYWYRQSLGQGLEFLIYFQGNSAPDKSGLPSDRFSAERTGGSVSTLTIQRTQQEDSAVYLCASSFRGLAREQYFGPGTRLTVT.

This clonotype was seen ten or more times. The rearrangement uses TRBV18 and TRBJ1-5; 8 positions agree with TRBD1. The germline V gene encodes CDR1 KGHSH and CDR2 LQKENI. This CDR3 has 14 residues. With V trimmed by 6 bases and J by 6 bases, 7 bases remained unmatched. The CDR3 protein is CASSLRDRSQPQHF. Written as DNA, the CDR3 is TGTGCCAGCTCCCTCCGGGACAGGAGTCAGCCCCAGCATTTT.

J is TRBJ2-3 and V is TRBV7-3, with D possibly matching TRBD2 (5 bases). V was pared by 0 bases and J by 4 bases, with 14 bases between. The CDR3 length is 16 residues. The V gene's germline CDR1 is SGHTA and CDR2 FQGTGA. CDR3: CASSLTFSLEADTQYF. DNA for the CDR3: TGTGCCAGCAGCTTAACGTTCTCACTAGAGGCAGATACGCAGTATTTT.

A single count supports this clonotype. J is TRBJ2-1 and V is TRBV6-2 or TRBV6-3; 10 bases are a match to TRBD2. The CDR3 extends over 16 amino acids. Trimming removed 5 bases from V and 6 bases from J; junction bases left unmatched: 10. From germline, CDR1 is MNHEY and CDR2 SVGEGT. CDR3 nucleotides: TGTGCCAGCAGTGGATTCGGAGCGGGAGGGCCCAATGAGCAGTTCTTC. Its protein is CASSGFGAGGPNEQFF.

V is TRBV7-2 and J is TRBJ2-7, with TRBD2 matching 14 bases. This CDR3 has 18 amino acids. The germline gives CDR1 SGHTA, CDR2 FQGNSA. The trim removed 3 bases at V and 1 base at J, leaving 8 bases unmatched. CDR3 sequence reads: CASSFGTSGSKGSYEQYF. The CDR3 DNA sequence: TGTGCCAGCAGCTTTGGGACTAGCGGGAGCAAAGGTTCCTACGAGCAGTACTTC.

This clonotype was detected many times. This chain's CDR3 is CATSGGTGVWGTDTQYF. DNA of the CDR3: TGTGCCACCAGTGGTGGGACAGGGGTTTGGGGCACAGATACGCAGTATTTT. This chain links TRBV24-1 with TRBJ2-3; TRBD1 matches at 10 bases. V lost 5 bases, J lost 1 base, and 8 bases stayed unmatched. Germline assignment: CDR1 KGHDR and CDR2 SFDVKD. There are 17 residues in the CDR3.

Regarding this clonotype: It differs at one base from a far larger clone, so likely a read error. The CDR3 sequence: CASNRGQGARGEQFF. In nucleotides, the CDR3 is TGTGCCAGCAACCGGGGACAGGGGGCGAGGGGTGAGCAGTTCTTC. This rearrangement joins TRBV11-2 to TRBJ2-1; the match to TRBD1 covers 12 bases. The V gene's germline CDR1 is SGHAT and CDR2 FQNNGV. CDR3 length: 15 amino acids. Germline trimming cut 7 bases from V and 9 bases from J; bases unmatched to any gene: 10. The variable domain in full, with the rest retrieved from reference TRBV11-2 and TRBJ2-1, is EAGVAQSPRYKIIEKRQSVAFWCNPISGHATLYWYQQILGQGPKLLIQFQNNGVVDDSQLPKDRFSAERLKGVDSTLKIQPAKLEDSAVYLCASNRGQGARGEQFFGPGTRLTVL.

This chain uses TRBV20-1 with TRBJ1-5; weak D call: TRBD1 (5 bases). Trimming removed 1 base from V and 7 bases from J, with 14 bases in between. The CDR3 length is 14 residues. Per germline, CDR1 DFQATT and CDR2 SNEGSKA (reference sequence). DNA of the CDR3: TGCAGTGCTAGAGTGGGGCAGGGAAAGCAGCCCCAGCATTTT. Translating gives CSARVGQGKQPQHF.

CDR3 sequence reads: CASSYGGRGVSGELFF. CDR3 coding DNA: TGTGCCAGCAGCTACGGGGGCAGGGGAGTGTCCGGGGAGCTGTTTTTT. The J gene is TRBJ2-2, the V gene TRBV9; either TRBD1 or TRBD2 may fit D (6 bases each). Trimming removed 4 bases from V and 6 bases from J, with 19 bases in between. Germline V gene data show CDR1 as SGDLS and CDR2 as YYNGEE. CDR3 size: 16 residues.

This clonotype was seen at least ten times. This rearrangement joins TRBV16 to TRBJ1-1; no clear D gene. Per the germline V gene, CDR1 is KGHSY and CDR2 is FQNENV. This CDR3 contains 14 residues. V was cut by 2 bases and J by 0 bases, with 7 bases left in between. The CDR3 DNA follows: TGTGCCAGCAGCCAACACAGCATGAACACTGAAGCTTTCTTT. Residues: CASSQHSMNTEAFF.

This clonotype was found many times. The chain uses TRBV20-1 and TRBJ2-7; 9 bases agree with TRBD2. The CDR3 is 15 amino acids. Germline-derived CDR1 and CDR2 are DFQATT and SNEGSKA (reference sequence). After removal of 6 bases from V and 1 base from J, the junction contained 10 bases not matched to a gene. The CDR3 region has the DNA TGCAGTGCAGCAGGAGCGGGGGGAGAATCCTACGAGCAGTACTTC. Amino acid sequence: CSAAGAGGESYEQYF.

A remark on this clonotype: A much larger clone sits a single nucleotide away, making a read error possible. This CDR3 is missing its conserved last phenylalanine or tryptophan, likely due to a read error. The chain uses TRBV11-2 and TRBJ1-6, with D perhaps matching TRBD1 (5 bases). There are 14 residues in the CDR3. The germline gives CDR1 SGHAT, CDR2 FQNNGV. V gave up 1 base and J gave up 14 bases, with 15 bases separating them. The CDR3 sequence is CASSLAADRGALHS. CDR3 coding DNA: TGTGCCAGCAGCTTAGCGGCAGACCGGGGGGCCCTCCACTCT.

This clonotype occurred a few times. This sequence joins TRBV5-6 and TRBJ1-1, with D maybe TRBD1 (5 bases). Germline assignment: CDR1 SGHDT and CDR2 YYEEEE. The CDR3 length is 15 residues. The V end lost 3 bases, the J end lost 11 bases, and 23 bases lay between the germline ends. Here the CDR3 DNA reads TGTGCCAGCAGCTCACAAGGGACCGGACCACTCACCGCTTTCTTT. It encodes CASSSQGTGPLTAFF.

This clonotype was observed many times. The rearrangement uses TRBV2 and TRBJ2-5; 14 nucleotides agree with TRBD2. The CDR3 has 14 residues. With 6 bases clipped from V and 5 bases from J, the junction kept 2 bases outside the gene matches. CDR1 is SNHLY and CDR2 is FYNNEI in the germline V gene. CDR3 coding DNA: TGTGCCAGCAGCGGGACTAGCGGGAGCGAGACCCAGTACTTC. Amino acid sequence: CASSGTSGSETQYF. The whole variable domain, filled in from reference TRBV2 and TRBJ2-5, reads EPEVTQTPSHQVTQMGQEVILRCVPISNHLYFYWYRQILGQKVEFLVSFYNNEISEKSEIFDDQFSVERPDGSNFTLKIRSTKLEDSAMYFCASSGTSGSETQYFGPGTRLLVL.

This clonotype occurred many times. The genes are TRBV6-5 and TRBJ2-7; D remains ambiguous. CDR3 length equals 13 residues. The V end lost 4 bases, the J end lost 0 bases, and 7 bases lay between the germline ends. Germline V lookup: CDR1 MNHEY, CDR2 SVGAGI. The CDR3 spells CASSSPPSYEQYF. The DNA of the CDR3 is TGTGCCAGCAGTTCTCCTCCCTCCTACGAGCAGTACTTC.

This clonotype was detected many times. This chain's CDR3 is CATSPLASVTDTQYF. The CDR3 nucleotides read TGTGCCACCAGCCCCCTTGCCTCCGTCACAGATACGCAGTATTTT. The chain recombines TRBV28 with TRBJ2-3; the D is unclear. From germline, CDR1 is MDHEN and CDR2 SYDVKM. Trimming removed 10 bases at V and 2 bases at J, with 19 bases between. The CDR3 runs 15 residues.

This clonotype appeared many times. V gene TRBV18 combines with J gene TRBJ2-1; the D gene is possibly TRBD2 (6 bases). Germline V lookup: CDR1 KGHSH, CDR2 LQKENI. The CDR3 is 13 residues long. V was trimmed by 4 bases and J by 8 bases, leaving 12 bases between them. The CDR3 here is CASSREVRYEQFF. The CDR3 region has the DNA TGTGCCAGCTCACGGGAGGTCAGGTATGAGCAGTTCTTC.

At least ten counts were recorded for this clonotype. The chain joins TRBV11-2 to TRBJ1-1; no firm D call. The CDR3 extends over 13 amino acids. Per germline, CDR1 SGHAT and CDR2 FQNNGV. The ends were cut back, 5 bases at V and 1 base at J, with 8 bases in the middle. The CDR3 DNA sequence: TGTGCCAGCAGCCCTAGACAGAACACTGAAGCTTTCTTT. It yields the protein CASSPRQNTEAFF.

There are many counts of this clonotype. The V and J genes are TRBV11-2 and TRBJ2-1, with 11 nucleotides matching TRBD2. Germline CDR1 and CDR2: SGHAT and FQNNGV. Trimming at V came to 4 bases and at J to 5 bases, leaving 4 bases not matched to a gene. This CDR3 spans 15 amino acids. CDR3 coding DNA: TGTGCCAGCAGCTCGGGACTAGCGGATAACAATGAGCAGTTCTTC. Encoded protein: CASSSGLADNNEQFF.

The chain uses TRBV29-1 and TRBJ1-1, with 8 bases identical to TRBD1. CDR1 SQVTM and CDR2 ANQGSEA come from the germline V gene. V gave up 4 bases and J gave up 3 bases; unmatched junction bases: 10. The CDR3 runs 15 residues. CDR3 sequence (DNA): TGCAGCGTTGTAGGGCAGGGGGCAGGACACACTGAAGCTTTCTTT. Translated: CSVVGQGAGHTEAFF. Filled out from reference TRBV29-1 and TRBJ1-1, the complete variable domain reads SAVISQKPSRDICQRGTSLTIQCQVDSQVTMMFWYRQQPGQSLTLIATANQGSEATYESGFVIDKFPISRPNLTFSTLTVSNMSPEDSSIYLCSVVGQGAGHTEAFFGQGTRLTVV.

This clonotype was picked up a small number of times. V usage is TRBV3-1 and J usage is TRBJ1-6; no clear D. The CDR3 covers 13 residues. Per germline, CDR1 LGHDT and CDR2 YNNKEL (reference sequence). Trimming cost V 3 bases and J 6 bases, with 6 bases left between them. CDR3 coding DNA: TGTGCCAGCAGCCAGTTTGCTAATTCACCCCTCCACTTT. This encodes CASSQFANSPLHF.

This clonotype appeared many times. The chain joins TRBV3-1 to TRBJ2-3, with a weak D call TRBD2 (6 bases). Per the germline V gene, CDR1 is LGHDT and CDR2 is YNNKEL (reference sequence). V lost 2 bases to trimming and J lost 5 bases, with 17 bases between them. The CDR3 totals 16 residues. The CDR3 bases are TGTGCCAGCAGCCAATGGCGGGACCCCGGAAGAGATACGCAGTATTTT. Residues: CASSQWRDPGRDTQYF.

The table lists this clonotype with many counts. The rearrangement uses TRBV20-1 and TRBJ1-1, with TRBD1 matching over 10 bases. J was trimmed by 4 bases and V by 1 base; bases with no gene match: 3. CDR3 length: 14 residues. Germline V gives CDR1 DFQATT, CDR2 SNEGSKA (reference sequence). DNA for the CDR3: TGCAGTGCTAGAGCCGGGACAGGGGTCACTGAAGCTTTCTTT. Translation: CSARAGTGVTEAFF.

The rearrangement joins TRBV19 to TRBJ1-6; no reliable D call. Germline V gene data show CDR1 as LNHDA and CDR2 as SQIVND (reference sequence). The CDR3 sequence is 15 residues long. V lost 5 bases and J lost 7, with 15 bases in between. The CDR3 is CASSVLTEMNSPLHF. Written as DNA, the CDR3 is TGTGCCAGTAGTGTTTTGACGGAGATGAATTCACCCCTCCACTTT.

This clonotype was recorded at least ten times. This chain links TRBV2 with TRBJ2-3; 7 bases align to TRBD1. V lost 2 bases to trimming and J lost 1 base; unmatched junction nucleotides: 9. There are 17 residues in the CDR3. CDR1 and CDR2 (germline): SNHLY, FYNNEI. The DNA of the CDR3 is TGTGCCAGCAGTGAACTGACAGGGTGGTTGGGCACAGATACGCAGTATTTT. This encodes CASSELTGWLGTDTQYF.